Shown below are 4 T cell receptor beta chains from a single sample sequenced in a study of blood T cell repertoires in COVID-19 (dated by TCRdb to about 2020). Library generation was performed with the immunoSEQ multiplex PCR assay. Imported from immuneACCESS, the table was reduced by TCRdb to in-frame sequences with V and J called. These copies leave out some clones; in studies compared against another copy, an unresolved V gene accounts for under half, and the cause of the remainder is not known. The sample table records roughly 53,000 clones; roughly 80% of these occur just once. Together, the top ten hold under 20% of the sample. Input material: peripheral blood. These receptors were taken from a man between 65 and 85 years old with active COVID-19.

This clone showed up just once. The genes are TRBV27 and TRBJ2-3, with 7 bases that match TRBD1. With V trimmed by 8 bases and J by 15 bases, 17 bases remained unmatched. Germline V gene sequence: CDR1 MNHEY, CDR2 SMNVEV (reference sequence). The CDR3 loop spans 13 amino acids. The CDR3 nucleotides read TGTGCCAGCCGTAGAGGGACAGCACCACGAGTATATTTT. Protein sequence: CASRRGTAPRVYF.

The V gene is TRBV24-1, the J gene TRBJ2-5, with TRBD2 identical over 7 bases. The CDR3 runs to 16 residues. Per the germline V gene, CDR1 is KGHDR and CDR2 is SFDVKD. Trimming cost V 3 bases and J 5 bases; bases outside gene matches: 11. The CDR3 protein is CATSDTTPREGETQYF. The CDR3, as DNA: TGTGCCACCAGTGATACTACGCCGAGGGAGGGCGAGACCCAGTACTTC.

This clone was observed a few times. V is TRBV25-1 and J is TRBJ2-5; a possible D gene is TRBD1 (5 bases). The CDR3 is 16 residues long. The V end lost 2 bases, the J end lost 5 bases, and 18 bases lay between the germline ends. Germline values: CDR1 MGHDK, CDR2 SYGVNS. The CDR3 coding sequence is TGTGCCAGCAGTGAAATATTGGGCCAGGGTCTTGAGACCCAGTACTTC. Protein sequence: CASSEILGQGLETQYF.

The chain is built from TRBV9 and TRBJ1-1, with D hard to call. V lost 4 bases, J lost 9 bases, and 16 bases lay in between. CDR3 size: 13 residues. CDR1 is SGDLS and CDR2 is YYNGEE in the germline V gene. The CDR3 sequence: CASSTLREGKAFF. The CDR3 region has the DNA TGTGCCAGCAGCACCCTTCGGGAAGGGAAAGCTTTCTTT.